This is a list of T cell receptor beta chains from one sample in a study of sequential checkpoint blockade in melanoma. The repertoire was sequenced with immunoSEQ multiplex PCR; TCRdb's copy has only in-frame clones and lacks some. In the table there are under 40,000 clones, less than 90% of which are singletons. The sample here was CD8+ T cells sorted from blood (inferred from file names), taken from a patient given nivolumab and ipilimumab in sequence. The origin of the receptors is a human donor with melanoma. Each CDR3 is given with its conserved first and last residue. The order of the fields is J gene, D gene, clone size, V gene, CDR3 protein, CDR3 DNA. A D gene is named only where the DNA matches it firmly. Not all rows give a size; the values are once, few, many and, for expanded clones, a class.

TRBJ2-1 | NA | NA | TRBV6-5 | CASSYSVATLYNEQFF | TGTGCCAGCAGTTACTCGGTAGCGACCCTCTACAATGAGCAGTTCTTC
TRBJ2-2 | NA | NA | TRBV6-6 | CASSPTQGPGGELFF | TGTGCCAGCAGTCCGACCCAGGGGCCTGGCGGGGAGCTGTTTTTT
TRBJ1-5 | NA | NA | TRBV5-6 | CASSWGTSSNQPQHF | TGTGCCAGCAGCTGGGGGACATCTAGCAATCAGCCCCAGCATTTT
TRBJ1-2 | NA | NA | TRBV19 | CASRDRHYGYTF | TGTGCCAGTAGAGACAGACACTATGGCTACACCTTC
TRBJ2-5 | NA | NA | TRBV5-6 | CASFAGGDETQYF | TGTGCCAGCTTTGCTGGGGGCGACGAGACCCAGTACTTC
TRBJ2-1 | TRBD2 | NA | TRBV7-8 | CASSRNSGGAYNEQFF | TGTGCCAGCAGCAGAAATAGCGGGGGGGCCTACAATGAGCAGTTCTTC
TRBJ2-7 | TRBD1 | few | TRBV10-3 | CAISGTGESYEQYF | TGTGCCATCTCCGGGACAGGGGAGTCCTACGAGCAGTACTTC
TRBJ2-7 | NA | NA | TRBV5-6 | CASSYGYEQYF | TGTGCCAGCAGCTACGGGTACGAGCAGTACTTC
TRBJ1-5 | NA | NA | TRBV19 | CASSINGGIGDQPQHF | TGTGCCAGTAGTATTAATGGCGGTATAGGCGATCAGCCCCAGCATTTT
TRBJ2-5 | NA | NA | TRBV28 | CASSSGWTQYF | TGTGCCAGCAGTAGCGGGTGGACCCAGTACTTC
TRBJ2-7 | TRBD1 | NA | TRBV28 | CASSLTGTGGEQYF | TGTGCCAGCAGCCTAACCGGGACAGGGGGCGAGCAGTACTTC
TRBJ2-5 | NA | once | TRBV7-8 | CASSLLPGWETQYF | TGTGCCAGCAGCTTACTTCCGGGGTGGGAGACCCAGTACTTC
TRBJ2-7 | TRBD2 | NA | TRBV5-1 | CASREGTSGRYEQYF | TGCGCCAGCAGAGAGGGGACTAGCGGGAGATACGAGCAGTACTTC
TRBJ1-2 | NA | NA | TRBV11-2 | CASSLVSVGASHGYTF | TGTGCCAGCAGCTTAGTCAGCGTTGGGGCATCACATGGCTACACCTTC
TRBJ2-2 | TRBD2 | NA | TRBV4-1 | CASSLSGRATGELFF | TGCGCCAGCAGCCTTAGCGGGAGGGCCACCGGGGAGCTGTTTTTT
TRBJ2-2 | TRBD2 | NA | TRBV25-1 | CASSDPGVAGGGAGELFF | TGTGCCAGCAGTGACCCCGGAGTAGCGGGAGGGGGTGCCGGGGAGCTGTTTTTT
TRBJ2-7 | TRBD1 | NA | TRBV13 | CASSPGQGEGYEQYF | TGCGCCAGCAGCCCTGGACAGGGGGAAGGGTACGAGCAGTACTTC
TRBJ1-1 | NA | once | TRBV10-3 | CAISPKGVVSEAFF | TGTGCCATCAGCCCCAAGGGAGTCGTTTCTGAAGCTTTCTTT
TRBJ2-3 | TRBD2 | NA | TRBV10-3 | CAISDGTSGAGDTQYF | TGTGCCATCAGTGATGGGACTAGTGGTGCTGGAGATACGCAGTATTTT
TRBJ1-5 | NA | NA | TRBV6-5 | CASKVDMGHQPQHF | TGTGCCAGCAAAGTCGACATGGGGCATCAGCCCCAGCATTTT
TRBJ2-7 | TRBD1 | NA | TRBV6-5 | CASSFSTGGSAYEQYF | TGTGCCAGCAGTTTTTCAACAGGGGGCTCGGCCTACGAGCAGTACTTC
TRBJ2-7 | NA | NA | TRBV28 | CASSLIQGGPYEQYF | TGTGCCAGCAGCCTAATCCAGGGTGGTCCCTACGAGCAGTACTTC
TRBJ2-5 | NA | NA | TRBV4-2 | CASSQDGEETQYF | TGTGCCAGCAGCCAAGATGGAGAAGAGACCCAGTACTTC
TRBJ2-3 | TRBD2 | NA | TRBV27 | CASSKLAERTDTQYF | TGTGCCAGCAGTAAACTAGCGGAGCGCACAGATACGCAGTATTTT
TRBJ2-7 | NA | once | TRBV14 | CASSQGGRPTYEQYF | TGTGCCAGCAGCCAAGGTGGCAGGCCTACCTACGAGCAGTACTTC
TRBJ1-2 | NA | once | TRBV11-2 | CASSLLGGTDGYTF | TGTGCCAGCAGTCTATTAGGGGGAACAGATGGCTACACCTTC
TRBJ2-7 | NA | NA | TRBV11-2 | CASSLVGSSYEQYF | TGTGCCAGCAGCTTAGTTGGGAGCTCCTACGAGCAGTACTTC
TRBJ1-1 | NA | NA | TRBV5-1 | CASSREGFRAEAFF | TGCGCCAGCAGCCGCGAGGGTTTTAGAGCTGAAGCTTTCTTT
TRBJ1-4 | TRBD1 | once | TRBV9 | CASSPGQLATNEKLFF | TGTGCCAGCAGCCCGGGACAGCTAGCAACTAATGAAAAACTGTTTTTT
TRBJ2-7 | NA | NA | TRBV11-2 | CASSLAGAYEQYF | TGTGCCAGCAGCTTAGCGGGGGCCTACGAGCAGTACTTC
TRBJ2-1 | NA | NA | TRBV18 | CASSRVRGEHNEQFF | TGTGCCAGCTCACGGGTGCGCGGGGAGCACAATGAGCAGTTCTTC
TRBJ2-7 | NA | NA | TRBV13 | CASSNSTGSAYEQYF | TGTGCCAGCAGTAACAGCACAGGGTCGGCCTACGAGCAGTACTTC
TRBJ1-1 | NA | NA | TRBV19 | CASSLNTEAFF | TGTGCCAGCTCCCTCAACACTGAAGCTTTCTTT
TRBJ2-7 | TRBD1 | NA | TRBV6-6 | CASTQVRATGGYEQYF | TGTGCCAGCACTCAAGTTAGGGCTACAGGGGGTTACGAGCAGTACTTC
TRBJ1-1 | NA | NA | TRBV18 | CASSPQGQGTEAFF | TGTGCCAGCTCACCACAGGGGCAGGGGACTGAAGCTTTCTTT